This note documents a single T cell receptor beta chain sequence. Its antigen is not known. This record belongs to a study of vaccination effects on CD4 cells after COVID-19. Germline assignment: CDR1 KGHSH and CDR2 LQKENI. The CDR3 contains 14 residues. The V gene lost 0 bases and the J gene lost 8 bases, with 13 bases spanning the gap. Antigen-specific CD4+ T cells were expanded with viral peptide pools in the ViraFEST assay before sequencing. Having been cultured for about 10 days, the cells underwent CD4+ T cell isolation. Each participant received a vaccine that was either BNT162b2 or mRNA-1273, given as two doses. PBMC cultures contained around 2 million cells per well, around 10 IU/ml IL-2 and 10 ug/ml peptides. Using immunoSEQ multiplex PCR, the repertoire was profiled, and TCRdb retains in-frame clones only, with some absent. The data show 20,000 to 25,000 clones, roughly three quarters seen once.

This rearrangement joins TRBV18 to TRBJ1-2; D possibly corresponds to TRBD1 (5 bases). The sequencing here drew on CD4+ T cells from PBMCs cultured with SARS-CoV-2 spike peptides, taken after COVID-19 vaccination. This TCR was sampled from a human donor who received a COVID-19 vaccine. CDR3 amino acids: CASSPPGTVLGYTF. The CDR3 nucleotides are TGTGCCAGCTCACCACCGGGGACCGTTTTGGGCTACACCTTC.